The 9 T cell receptor beta chains given below trace back to one sample, sequenced in a study of graft-versus-host responses after intestinal transplantation. The data were produced by immunoSEQ multiplex PCR, yet TCRdb's version contains in-frame clones alone and is incomplete. The table includes about 70,000 clones, 90% detected once. Their target antigens are unknown. Sequencing was performed on unstimulated CD8+ T cells sorted from spleen or lymph node cells, taken before transplant. Receptors originate from a human donor who was the organ donor for an intestinal transplant.

The chain is built from TRBV7-9 and TRBJ2-6; no clear D gene. Germline CDR1 SEHNR, CDR2 FQNEAQ (reference sequence). V dropped 1 base and J dropped 2 bases, with 18 bases sitting between them. The CDR3 is made up of 19 amino acids. The CDR3 DNA reads as TGTGCCAGCAGCTTAGGGTTTTGGGCTCAGTCCGCTGGGGCCAACGTCCTGACTTTC. Its translation: CASSLGFWAQSAGANVLTF.

The rearrangement links TRBV19 to TRBJ1-5; D remains unclear. Germline V lookup: CDR1 LNHDA, CDR2 SQIVND (reference sequence). This CDR3 has 14 residues. Trimming pared 1 base from V and 7 bases from J, leaving 11 bases between. The CDR3 protein is CASSIGGGWQPQHF. The CDR3 DNA sequence: TGTGCCAGTAGTATAGGGGGAGGGTGGCAGCCCCAGCATTTT.

V gene TRBV7-6 combines with J gene TRBJ1-1, with D possibly matching TRBD1 (6 bases). The CDR3 length is 15 residues. V lost 5 bases, J lost 3 bases, and 16 bases lay in between. CDR1 is SGHVS, CDR2 FNYEAQ, per germline. CDR3 bases: TGTGCCAGCAGCCACGGGCGGGCAGGGGACACTGAAGCTTTCTTT. Protein product: CASSHGRAGDTEAFF. Full variable domain (remainder filled in from reference TRBV7-6 and TRBJ1-1): GAGVSQSPRYKVTKRGQDVALRCDPISGHVSLYWYRQALGQGPEFLTYFNYEAQQDKSGLPNDRFSAERPEGSISTLTIQRTEQRDSAMYRCASSHGRAGDTEAFFGQGTRLTVV.

This chain links TRBV2 with TRBJ2-5; the D is unclear. Deletions cut 4 bases from V and 5 bases from J, with 14 bases between. Germline loops: CDR1 SNHLY, CDR2 FYNNEI. The CDR3 consists of 14 residues. This CDR3 is CASSGGSLLETQYF. The CDR3 coding sequence is TGTGCCAGCAGTGGAGGAAGCTTATTGGAGACCCAGTACTTC.

Worth noting for this clone: Other DNA sequences of this sample code for an identical CDR3. The CDR3 DNA reads TGTGCTAGCGGGCAGGGGGCTAATATACTCCACTTT. Its protein is CASGQGANILHF. The gene calls are TRBV27 and TRBJ1-6, with 8 bases fitting TRBD1. This CDR3 spans 12 amino acids. The V gene's germline CDR1 is MNHEY and CDR2 SMNVEV (reference sequence).

The chain employs TRBV6-5 and TRBJ1-6; 9 bases align to TRBD1. Per germline, CDR1 MNHEY and CDR2 SVGAGI. Losses at the gene ends were 3 bases for V and 10 bases for J; bases not matched to a gene: 10. The CDR3 covers 16 residues. CDR3 nucleotide sequence: TGTGCCAGCAGTTATACGGGACAGGGCTTCGGGTCACCCCTCCACTTT. This codes for CASSYTGQGFGSPLHF.

The chain couples TRBV5-1 to TRBJ2-3; the match to TRBD1 covers 7 bases. Trimming cost V 4 bases and J 1 base; bases outside gene matches: 9. Germline V gives CDR1 SGHRS, CDR2 YFSETQ. This CDR3 has 16 residues. The CDR3 bases are TGCGCCAGCAGCCAACCACAGGGGCCCGGCACAGATACGCAGTATTTT. The encoded protein is CASSQPQGPGTDTQYF.

The chain couples TRBV19 to TRBJ1-1; D perhaps matches TRBD1 (6 bases). The CDR3 covers 13 residues. The V gene lost 3 bases and the J gene lost 7 bases, with 12 bases spanning the gap. Germline CDR1 and CDR2: LNHDA and SQIVND (reference sequence). CDR3 sequence (DNA): TGTGCCAGTAGTATTGAAGGGGGAATTGAAGCTTTCTTT. Amino acid sequence: CASSIEGGIEAFF.

The chain couples TRBV11-1 to TRBJ1-2; perhaps TRBD1 as D (6 bases). Trimming cost V 5 bases and J 4 bases, with 17 bases left between them. Germline assignment: CDR1 SGHAT and CDR2 FQDESV (reference sequence). The CDR3 totals 15 residues. The CDR3 reads CASSGTRGNFYGYTF. The CDR3 DNA reads as TGTGCCAGCAGCGGGACAAGGGGGAACTTCTATGGCTACACCTTC.